This T cell receptor beta chain comes out of a study of blood T cell repertoires in COVID-19. Study-level background: T cells, B-cell-depleted T cells, or PBMCs supplied cDNA or gDNA.

As originally analysed: Nucleated cell counts were estimated from reference gene primer amplification. Repertoires were generated with immunoSEQ multiplex PCR, while TCRdb's copy carries only in-frame clones and drops some. D and trimming were read from the DNA, whereas the V and J calls and clone size are those reported in that table. The data contain some 150,000 clones, about 90% of them singletons. The V gene lost 6 bases and the J gene lost 10 bases, with 13 bases spanning the gap. Looked up from germline, CDR1 is DFQATT and CDR2 is SNEGSKA (reference sequence). The CDR3 is 11 residues long. The receptor was isolated from a man aged 50 to 59 who had recovered from COVID-19. The rearrangement uses TRBV20-1 and TRBJ2-1; D perhaps matches TRBD2 (5 bases). Sequencing was done on a sample of peripheral blood. The CDR3 here is CSAPGGFEQFF. The CDR3 DNA follows: TGCAGTGCACCCGGCGGGTTCGAGCAGTTCTTC.